This TCR beta chain comes out of a study of T cells in Graves' hyperthyroidism and ophthalmopathy. Findings of the study overall: Researchers found most expanded thyroid clonotypes above 0.001 in blood as well.

The CDR3 spans 16 residues. Germline V gene lookup returns CDR1 SGDLS and CDR2 YYNGEE. V lost 0 bases and J lost 7; bases outside the gene matches: 8. This clonotype was counted many times. Antigen: not known. Template material for amplifying TCR beta CDR3 regions consisted of RNA transcripts. Researchers ran a first-round RT-PCR on the TCR CDR3 using the HTBI primer set. One entry per CDR3 protein results from TCRdb running MiXCR on the multiplex PCR reads. The profile shows a few hundred thousand distinct CDR3 sequences, approximately 20% of them singletons. This receptor was identified in a man aged 35-49 years with Graves' hyperthyroidism. Material: blood. The chain uses TRBV9 and TRBJ2-3; 10 nucleotides agree with TRBD2. The CDR3 DNA sequence: TGTGCCAGCAGCGTAGGGTTGATAGCGGGGGGAAATACGCAGTATTTT. Amino acid sequence: CASSVGLIAGGNTQYF.